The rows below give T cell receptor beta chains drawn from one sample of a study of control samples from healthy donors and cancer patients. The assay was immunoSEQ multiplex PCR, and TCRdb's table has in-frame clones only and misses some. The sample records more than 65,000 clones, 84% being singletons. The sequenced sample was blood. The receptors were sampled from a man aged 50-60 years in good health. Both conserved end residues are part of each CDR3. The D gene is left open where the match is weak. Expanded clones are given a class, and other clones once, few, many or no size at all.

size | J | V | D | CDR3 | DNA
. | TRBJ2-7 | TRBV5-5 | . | CASSLSQGGYEQYF | TGTGCCAGCAGCTTGTCACAGGGCGGCTACGAGCAGTACTTC
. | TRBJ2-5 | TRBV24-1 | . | CATSVSRQGREETQYF | TGTGCCACCAGTGTTTCTCGACAGGGGCGGGAGGAGACCCAGTACTTC
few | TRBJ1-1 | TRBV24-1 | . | CATSDGGLYTEAFF | TGTGCCACCAGTGATGGGGGGCTGTACACTGAAGCTTTCTTT
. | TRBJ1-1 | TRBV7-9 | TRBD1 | CASSSDRRGRFAFF | TGTGCCAGCAGCTCTGACCGCAGGGGGCGCTTTGCTTTCTTT
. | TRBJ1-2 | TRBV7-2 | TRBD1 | CASSPTGQLGQGKGYTF | TGTGCCAGCAGTCCAACCGGTCAACTTGGACAGGGAAAAGGCTACACCTTC
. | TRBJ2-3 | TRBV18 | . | CASSLRAQRADTQYF | TGTGCCAGCTCACTCCGGGCCCAACGGGCAGATACGCAGTATTTT
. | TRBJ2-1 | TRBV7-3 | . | CASSLVQQHEQFF | TGTGCCAGCAGCCTCGTACAACAACATGAGCAGTTCTTC
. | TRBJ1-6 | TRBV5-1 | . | CASSLDAGPPLHF | TGCGCCAGCAGCTTGGACGCGGGCCCACCCCTCCACTTT
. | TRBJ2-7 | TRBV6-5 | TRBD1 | CASSRDPGQGGEQYF | TGTGCCAGCAGCCGAGACCCGGGACAGGGGGGAGAGCAGTACTTC
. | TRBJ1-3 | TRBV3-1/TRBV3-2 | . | CASSPQPNTIYF | TGTGCCAGCAGCCCGCAACCGAACACCATATATTTT
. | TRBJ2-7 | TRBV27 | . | CASSPLQGTSYEQYF | TGTGCCAGCAGCCCCCTCCAGGGCACCTCCTACGAGCAGTACTTC
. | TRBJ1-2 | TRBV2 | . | CASSWDNYGYTF | TGTGCCAGCAGTTGGGATAACTATGGCTACACCTTC
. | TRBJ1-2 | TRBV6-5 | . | CASSFDGRRGYTF | TGTGCCAGCAGCTTCGACGGGCGGCGGGGCTACACCTTC
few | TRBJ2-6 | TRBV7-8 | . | CASSLALGSGANVLTF | TGTGCCAGCAGCTTAGCGTTGGGCAGTGGGGCCAACGTCCTGACTTTC
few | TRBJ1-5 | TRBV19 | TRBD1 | CASRKKPDRGSNQPQHF | TGTGCCAGTAGAAAAAAGCCCGACAGGGGGAGCAATCAGCCCCAGCATTTT
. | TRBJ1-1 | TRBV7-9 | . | CASSLMGEEAFF | TGTGCCAGCAGCTTAATGGGAGAAGAAGCTTTCTTT
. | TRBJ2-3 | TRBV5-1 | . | CASSSTGKSSTDTQYF | TGCGCCAGCAGCTCAACAGGGAAATCTAGCACAGATACGCAGTATTTT
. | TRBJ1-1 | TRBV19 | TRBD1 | CASSISGTGQVAAFF | TGTGCCAGTAGTATTTCCGGGACAGGGCAAGTTGCGGCTTTCTTT
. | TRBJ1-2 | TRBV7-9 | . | CASSLGGGSGYGYTF | TGTGCCAGCAGCTTAGGTGGCGGGTCTGGCTATGGCTACACCTTC
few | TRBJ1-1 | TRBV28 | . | CASSLAQMNTEAFF | TGTGCCAGCAGTTTAGCACAGATGAACACTGAAGCTTTCTTT
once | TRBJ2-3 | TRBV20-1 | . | CSASLLGGPNTDTQYF | TGCAGTGCTAGTCTTCTTGGGGGCCCGAACACAGATACGCAGTATTTT
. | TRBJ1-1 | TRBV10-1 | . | CASSLAAEAFF | TGCGCCAGCAGTTTAGCGGCTGAAGCTTTCTTT
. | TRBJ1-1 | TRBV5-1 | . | CASSLGTASMNTEAFF | TGCGCCAGCAGCTTGGGGACAGCTTCTATGAACACTGAAGCTTTCTTT
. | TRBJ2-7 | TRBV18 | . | CASSPRAGLYEQYF | TGTGCCAGCTCACCGAGGGCGGGGCTCTACGAGCAGTACTTC
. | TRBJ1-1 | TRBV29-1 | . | CSVEVGGGGTEAFF | TGCAGCGTTGAAGTAGGAGGGGGGGGCACTGAAGCTTTCTTT
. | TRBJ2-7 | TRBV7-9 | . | CASSTSYEQYF | TGTGCCAGCAGCACGTCCTACGAGCAGTACTTC
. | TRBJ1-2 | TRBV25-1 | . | CASTEGGGYTF | TGTGCCAGCACCGAAGGAGGAGGCTACACCTTC
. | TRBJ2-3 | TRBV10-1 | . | CARQSDGITDTQYF | TGCGCCCGACAATCGGACGGAATCACAGATACGCAGTATTTT
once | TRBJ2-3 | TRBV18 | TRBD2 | CASSPSAPGLANTDTQYF | TGTGCCAGCTCACCGAGCGCACCGGGACTAGCGAACACAGATACGCAGTATTTT
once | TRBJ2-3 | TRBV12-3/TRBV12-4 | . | CASSVTDTQYF | TGTGCCAGCAGTGTCACAGATACGCAGTATTTT
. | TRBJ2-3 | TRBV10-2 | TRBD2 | CASSDRTSGPSGDTQYF | TGCGCCAGCAGTGACCGGACTAGCGGCCCCTCGGGAGATACGCAGTATTTT
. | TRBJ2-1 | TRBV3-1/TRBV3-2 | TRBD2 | CASSLASGSNEQFF | TGTGCCAGCAGCCTGGCAAGCGGGAGCAATGAGCAGTTCTTC
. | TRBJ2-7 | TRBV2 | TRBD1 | CASSARAGGSVEQYF | TGTGCCAGCAGTGCCCGGGCAGGGGGTTCCGTCGAGCAGTACTTC
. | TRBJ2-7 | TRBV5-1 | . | CASSLVGARKYEQYF | TGCGCCAGCAGCTTGGTTGGGGCGAGAAAGTACGAGCAGTACTTC
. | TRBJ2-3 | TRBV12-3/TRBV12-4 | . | CASRPSGPDTQYF | TGTGCCAGCAGACCCTCCGGGCCTGATACGCAGTATTTT
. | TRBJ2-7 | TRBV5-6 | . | CASSLAMNYEQYF | TGTGCCAGCAGCTTGGCCATGAACTACGAGCAGTACTTC
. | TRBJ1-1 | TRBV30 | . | CAWSVLGLNTEAFF | TGTGCCTGGAGTGTACTAGGGCTGAACACTGAAGCTTTCTTT